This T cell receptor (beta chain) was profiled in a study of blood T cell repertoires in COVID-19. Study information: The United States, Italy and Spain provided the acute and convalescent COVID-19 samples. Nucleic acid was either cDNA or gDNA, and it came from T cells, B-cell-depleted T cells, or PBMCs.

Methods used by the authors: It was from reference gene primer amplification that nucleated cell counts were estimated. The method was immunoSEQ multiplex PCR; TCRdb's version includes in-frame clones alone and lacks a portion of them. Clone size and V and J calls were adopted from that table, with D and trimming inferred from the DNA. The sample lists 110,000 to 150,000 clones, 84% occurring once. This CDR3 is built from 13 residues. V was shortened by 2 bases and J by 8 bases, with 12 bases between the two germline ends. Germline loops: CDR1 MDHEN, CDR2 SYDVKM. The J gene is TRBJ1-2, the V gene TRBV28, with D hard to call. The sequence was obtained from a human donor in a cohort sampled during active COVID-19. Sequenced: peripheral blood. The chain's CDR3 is CASSLGQVGGYTF. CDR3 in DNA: TGTGCCAGCAGTTTAGGGCAGGTTGGCGGCTACACCTTC.